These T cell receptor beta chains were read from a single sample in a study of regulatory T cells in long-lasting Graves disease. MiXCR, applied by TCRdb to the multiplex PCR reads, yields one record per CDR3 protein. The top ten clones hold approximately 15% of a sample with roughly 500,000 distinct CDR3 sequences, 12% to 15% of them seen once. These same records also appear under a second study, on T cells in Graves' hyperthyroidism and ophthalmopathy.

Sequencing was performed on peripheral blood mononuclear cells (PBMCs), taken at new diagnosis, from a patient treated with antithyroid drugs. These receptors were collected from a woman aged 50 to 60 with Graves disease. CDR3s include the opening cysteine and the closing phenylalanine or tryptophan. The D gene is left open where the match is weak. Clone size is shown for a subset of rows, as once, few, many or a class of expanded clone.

cdr3_nt: TGTGCCAGCAGCTTCGGGGGAGCCTTTTACAATGAGCAGTTCTTC
cdr3_aa: CASSFGGAFYNEQFF
j_call: TRBJ2-1
v_call: TRBV7-2
d_call: -
clone_size: many

cdr3_nt: TGTGCCAGCCGACCACTGGGGGTTGGCTACACCTTC
cdr3_aa: CASRPLGVGYTF
j_call: TRBJ1-2
v_call: TRBV2
d_call: -
clone_size: many

cdr3_nt: TGTGCCAGCAGCTGGGACAGGGGGCGATACACTGAAGCTTTCTTT
cdr3_aa: CASSWDRGRYTEAFF
j_call: TRBJ1-1
v_call: TRBV12-3/TRBV12-4
d_call: TRBD1
clone_size: many

cdr3_nt: TGCGCCAGCAGCTACAGGCCCCAAACCTACGAGCAGTACTTC
cdr3_aa: CASSYRPQTYEQYF
j_call: TRBJ2-7
v_call: TRBV4-1
d_call: -
clone_size: -

cdr3_nt: TGTGCCAGCAGCCCCCACACTGAAGCTTTCTTT
cdr3_aa: CASSPHTEAFF
j_call: TRBJ1-1
v_call: TRBV7-2
d_call: -
clone_size: few

cdr3_nt: TGTGCCAGCAGTTCCCTTCAGGGACCCTCCTACAATGAGCAGTTCTTC
cdr3_aa: CASSSLQGPSYNEQFF
j_call: TRBJ2-1
v_call: TRBV27
d_call: -
clone_size: many

cdr3_nt: TGTGCCAGCAGCCGGACCTTGAATATGGGCTACACCTTC
cdr3_aa: CASSRTLNMGYTF
j_call: TRBJ1-2
v_call: TRBV27
d_call: -
clone_size: -

cdr3_nt: TGTGCCAGCAGCTTAGTATCCCCCTTGAACACTGAAGCTTTCTTT
cdr3_aa: CASSLVSPLNTEAFF
j_call: TRBJ1-1
v_call: TRBV7-2
d_call: -
clone_size: few

cdr3_nt: TGCAGTGCTAGGACAGGCACCCCTGCTACGCAGTATTTT
cdr3_aa: CSARTGTPATQYF
j_call: TRBJ2-3
v_call: TRBV20-1
d_call: -
clone_size: -

cdr3_nt: TGCAGTGCTAGAGGAAGACGGCTCGTAGACAACTACGAGCAGTACTTC
cdr3_aa: CSARGRRLVDNYEQYF
j_call: TRBJ2-7
v_call: TRBV20-1
d_call: -
clone_size: -

cdr3_nt: TGTGCCAGCAGCGATACCGGGACTAGAAACGAGCAGTACTTC
cdr3_aa: CASSDTGTRNEQYF
j_call: TRBJ2-7
v_call: TRBV7-2
d_call: TRBD2
clone_size: many